The rows below give T cell receptor beta chains drawn from one sample of a study of cytomegalovirus exposure and HLA in healthy donors. TCRdb's copy holds only in-frame clones and misses some; the assay was immunoSEQ multiplex PCR. Its table records 95,000 to 150,000 clones. The specimen was PBMCs. These receptors originate from a man younger than 30 in good health and CMV-seronegative. Both conserved end residues are part of each CDR3. D genes are given only for firm matches.

j_call,v_call,d_call,cdr3_nt,cdr3_aa
TRBJ2-2,TRBV7-9,-,TGTGCCAGCAGCTCACCTCCGGGACACCACCTTCTTAATACCGGGGAGCTGTTTTTT,CASSSPPGHHLLNTGELFF
TRBJ1-3,TRBV30,-,TGTGCCTGGAGTGTTAGCGCGGTGAATGGAAACACCATATATTTT,CAWSVSAVNGNTIYF
TRBJ2-2,TRBV5-1,-,TGCGCCAGCAGCTTGGGTCGGGGGAGCACCGGGGAGCTGTTTTTT,CASSLGRGSTGELFF
TRBJ1-1,TRBV28,-,TGTGCCAGCAGTTTAACCCTATCGGGTGAAGCTTTCTTT,CASSLTLSGEAFF
TRBJ1-1,TRBV7-9,TRBD1,TGTGCCAGCAGCTCGATAACAGGGGGCGGAACTGAAGCTTTCTTT,CASSSITGGGTEAFF
TRBJ1-4,TRBV9,-,TGTGCCAGCAGCCCAGGGCACACTAATGAAAAACTGTTTTTT,CASSPGHTNEKLFF
TRBJ1-5,TRBV4-1,TRBD1,TGCGCCAGCAGAGCCGGGACAGGGATTAGTCAGCCCCAGCATTTT,CASRAGTGISQPQHF
TRBJ2-5,TRBV28,-,TGTGCCAGCAGTACGACAGCCCTCCAAGAGACCCAGTACTTC,CASSTTALQETQYF
TRBJ1-3,TRBV28,-,TGTGCCAGCAGTTCCGGCTCTGGAAACACCATATATTTT,CASSSGSGNTIYF
TRBJ2-1,TRBV10-1,-,TGCGCCAGCAGTGCCACTATTGGTGAGCAGTTCTTC,CASSATIGEQFF
TRBJ2-1,TRBV10-1,TRBD1,TGCGCCAGCAGTGATAGAACAGGGGGGACGTCGAATGAGCAGTTCTTC,CASSDRTGGTSNEQFF
TRBJ1-2,TRBV27,TRBD1,TGTGCCAGCAGGACAGGGATTAACTATGGCTACACCTTC,CASRTGINYGYTF
TRBJ2-2,TRBV7-2,TRBD1,TGTGCCAGCAGCCCCCCAGACAGGGTCCAAAACACCGGGGAGCTGTTTTTT,CASSPPDRVQNTGELFF
TRBJ2-5,TRBV7-8,-,TGTGCCAGCAGCTTATCATTGGAGACCCAGTACTTC,CASSLSLETQYF
TRBJ2-7,TRBV18,TRBD1,TGTGCCAGCTATACGACAGGGGTTAGCGAGCAGTACTTC,CASYTTGVSEQYF
TRBJ2-1,TRBV30,TRBD2,TGTGCCTGGAGTCGGACTAGCGGCCTCAATGAGCAGTTCTTC,CAWSRTSGLNEQFF
TRBJ2-5,TRBV5-1,-,TGCGCCAGCAGCTTGGCCTCGGTAGAGACCCAGTACTTC,CASSLASVETQYF
TRBJ1-4,TRBV6-1,-,TGTGCCAGCAATGTACTCGGAGCAACTAATGAAAAACTGTTTTTT,CASNVLGATNEKLFF
TRBJ2-7,TRBV7-9,-,TGTGCCAGCAGCTCCTCGTACTCCTACGAGCAGTACTTC,CASSSSYSYEQYF
TRBJ2-3,TRBV15,-,TGTGCCACCAGCAGAGTAGGGGGATCCACAGATACGCAGTATTTT,CATSRVGGSTDTQYF
TRBJ1-2,TRBV5-4,TRBD1,TGTGCCAGCAGCTTGGGGACAGGCCCCTACACCTTC,CASSLGTGPYTF
TRBJ1-5,TRBV5-5,-,TGTGCCAGCGTCCCTGGAGGTAGCAATCAGCCCCAGCATTTT,CASVPGGSNQPQHF
TRBJ2-1,TRBV27,-,TGTGCCAGCAGCATCCTAGGGGCCGACAATGAGCAGTTCTTC,CASSILGADNEQFF
TRBJ1-2,TRBV28,TRBD1,TGTGCCAGCAGTTTCCGGGGACAGGGAGTCTACACCTTC,CASSFRGQGVYTF
TRBJ1-1,TRBV6-5,-,TGTGCCAGTCGTAGAGGGATTAACACTGAAGCTTTCTTT,CASRRGINTEAFF
TRBJ2-3,TRBV5-1,TRBD2,TGCGCCAGCAGTCCACTAGCGGGAGTTTCAGATACGCAGTATTTT,CASSPLAGVSDTQYF
TRBJ2-7,TRBV7-9,-,TGTGCCAGCAGTAACCGGGACATGCCCTACGAGCAGTACTTC,CASSNRDMPYEQYF
TRBJ2-1,TRBV7-9,-,TGTGCCAGCAGCTTCCCCCGCGGGGGCCAAGGCGATGAGCAGTTCTTC,CASSFPRGGQGDEQFF
TRBJ2-2,TRBV15,-,TGTGCCACCAGCAGAGAGCCCTTAGAAACGCGGGAGCTGTTTTTT,CATSREPLETRELFF